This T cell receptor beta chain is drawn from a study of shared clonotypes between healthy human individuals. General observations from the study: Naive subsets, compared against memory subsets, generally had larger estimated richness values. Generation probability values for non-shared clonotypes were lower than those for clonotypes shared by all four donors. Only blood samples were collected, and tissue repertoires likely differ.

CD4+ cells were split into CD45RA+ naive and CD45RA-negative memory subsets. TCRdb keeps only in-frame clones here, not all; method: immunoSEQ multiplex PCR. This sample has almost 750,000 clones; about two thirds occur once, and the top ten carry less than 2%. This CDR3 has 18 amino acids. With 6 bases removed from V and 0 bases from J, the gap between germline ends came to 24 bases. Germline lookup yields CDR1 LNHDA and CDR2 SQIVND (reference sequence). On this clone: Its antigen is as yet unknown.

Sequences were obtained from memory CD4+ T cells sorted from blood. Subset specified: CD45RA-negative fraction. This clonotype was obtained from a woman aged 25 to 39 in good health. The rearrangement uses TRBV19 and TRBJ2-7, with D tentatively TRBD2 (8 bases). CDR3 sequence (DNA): TGTGCCAGTAGCCCACAGGGGCGAGTAGCGGGAAGCTCCTACGAGCAGTACTTC. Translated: CASSPQGRVAGSSYEQYF.